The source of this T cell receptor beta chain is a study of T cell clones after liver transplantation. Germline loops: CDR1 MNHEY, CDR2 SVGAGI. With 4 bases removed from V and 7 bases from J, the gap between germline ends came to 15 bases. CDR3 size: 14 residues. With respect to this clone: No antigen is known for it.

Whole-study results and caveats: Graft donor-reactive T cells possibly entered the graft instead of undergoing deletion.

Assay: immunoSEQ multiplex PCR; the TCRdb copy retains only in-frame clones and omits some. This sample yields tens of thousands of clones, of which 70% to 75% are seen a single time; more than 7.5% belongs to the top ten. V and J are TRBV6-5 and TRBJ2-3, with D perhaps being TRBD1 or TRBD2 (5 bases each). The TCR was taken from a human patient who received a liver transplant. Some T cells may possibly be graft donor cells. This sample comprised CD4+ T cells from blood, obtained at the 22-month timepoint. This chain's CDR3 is CASSLETEGYTQYF. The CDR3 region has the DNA TGTGCCAGCAGTTTGGAGACTGAGGGGTATACGCAGTATTTT.